What follows describes a single T cell receptor (beta chain). Its antigen is undetermined. This specimen comes from a study of tumor-infiltrating lymphocytes in primary liver carcinoma. General study results and limits: Overlap in tumor-adjacent and tumor-blood pairs fell below that of tumor region pairs.

The V gene's germline CDR1 is MDHEN and CDR2 SYDVKM. The V end was cut by 7 bases, the J end by 0 bases, with 9 bases between. This CDR3 is 14 amino acids long. With roughly 540 ng total RNA as template and a constant-region primer, TCR beta cDNA was made. Employing slightly modified ARM-PCR, three nested multiplex PCR rounds were run, and these gave rise to the TCR beta libraries. Use of TRBV1-TRBV30 forward primers with a C-beta reverse primer characterized the first two PCR rounds, which lasted roughly 9 cycles each. TCRdb redid the calling of the multiplex PCR reads with MiXCR, one entry per CDR3 protein. The sample carries about 320,000 distinct CDR3 sequences, over 55% recorded once. Germline DNA was also extracted, and blood RNA was taken from unsorted whole blood. Chronic HBV infection was present, with no prior treatment. The researchers drew 3.5 to 4.5 milliliters of peripheral blood before surgery.

Sequencing input: peripheral blood. This receptor was obtained from a man aged 35-49 years with primary liver carcinoma and hepatitis B virus infection. The V call is TRBV28, the J call TRBJ2-2, with D unresolved. This CDR3 reads CASKRSTNTGELFF. The CDR3 DNA is TGTGCCAGCAAACGTTCTACGAACACCGGGGAGCTGTTTTTT.